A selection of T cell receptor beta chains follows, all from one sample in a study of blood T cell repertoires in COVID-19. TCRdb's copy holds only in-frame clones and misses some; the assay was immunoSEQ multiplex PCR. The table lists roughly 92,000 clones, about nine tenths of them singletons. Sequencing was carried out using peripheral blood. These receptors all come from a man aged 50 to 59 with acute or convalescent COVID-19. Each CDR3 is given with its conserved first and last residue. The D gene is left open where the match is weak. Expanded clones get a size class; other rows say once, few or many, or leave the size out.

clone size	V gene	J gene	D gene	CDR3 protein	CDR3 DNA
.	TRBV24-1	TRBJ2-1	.	CATSDFDGFPSYNEQFF	TGTGCCACCAGTGATTTTGACGGGTTCCCTTCCTACAATGAGCAGTTCTTC
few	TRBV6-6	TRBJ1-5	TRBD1	CASSRSTGGYGNQPQHF	TGTGCCAGCAGTAGATCGACAGGGGGCTATGGCAATCAGCCCCAGCATTTT
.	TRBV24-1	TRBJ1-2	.	CATSDFRTEYGYTF	TGTGCCACCAGTGATTTTCGAACAGAGTATGGCTACACCTTC
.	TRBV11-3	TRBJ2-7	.	CASPGISYEQYF	TGTGCCAGCCCTGGCATTTCCTACGAGCAGTACTTC
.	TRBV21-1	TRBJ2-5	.	CASSKELAAPEHQETQYF	TGTGCCAGCAGCAAAGAGCTAGCGGCCCCCGAACACCAAGAGACCCAGTACTTC
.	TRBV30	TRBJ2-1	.	CASGQNSYNEQFF	TGTGCCTCCGGACAGAACTCCTACAATGAGCAGTTCTTC
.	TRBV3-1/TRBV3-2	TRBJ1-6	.	CASSPWGGGLLSPLHF	TGTGCCAGCAGCCCGTGGGGGGGCGGTCTCCTCTCACCCCTCCACTTT
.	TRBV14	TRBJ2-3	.	CASSQDLMRRLDPYTDTQYF	TGTGCCAGCAGCCAAGATCTGATGCGGCGGCTAGACCCCTACACAGATACGCAGTATTTT
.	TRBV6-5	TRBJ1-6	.	CASSSGAYNSPLHF	TGTGCCAGCAGTTCGGGGGCCTATAATTCACCCCTCCACTTT
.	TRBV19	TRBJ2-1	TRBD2	CASSGSIYNEQFF	TGTGCCAGCAGCGGGAGTATCTACAATGAGCAGTTCTTC
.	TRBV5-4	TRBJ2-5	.	CASSLGPPGVGETQYF	TGTGCCAGCAGCTTGGGACCTCCGGGAGTGGGGGAGACCCAGTACTTC
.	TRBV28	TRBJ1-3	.	CASSLSGSSGNTIYF	TGTGCCAGCAGTTTATCGGGGTCCTCTGGAAACACCATATATTTT
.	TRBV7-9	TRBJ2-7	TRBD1	CASSPGGTGPSEQYF	TGTGCCAGCAGCCCAGGGGGGACAGGGCCGTCGGAGCAGTACTTC
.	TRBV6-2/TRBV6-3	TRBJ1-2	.	CASSYSGASYYGYTF	TGTGCCAGCAGTTACTCGGGGGCGTCATACTATGGCTACACCTTC
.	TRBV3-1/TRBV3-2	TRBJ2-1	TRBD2	CASGDGGLAIYNEQFF	TGTGCCAGCGGGGATGGGGGACTAGCGATATACAATGAGCAGTTCTTC
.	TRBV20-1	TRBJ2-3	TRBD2	CSASSRGGAGATDTQYF	TGCAGTGCTAGTAGTAGGGGGGGAGCGGGGGCCACAGATACGCAGTATTTT
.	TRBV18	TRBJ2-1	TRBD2	CASSPHRLADYNEQFF	TGTGCCAGCTCACCCCACCGACTAGCGGACTACAATGAGCAGTTCTTC
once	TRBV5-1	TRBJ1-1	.	CASSFGWGGAGTEAFF	TGCGCCAGCAGCTTTGGCTGGGGGGGCGCGGGGACTGAAGCTTTCTTT
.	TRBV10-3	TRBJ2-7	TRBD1	CAIRTRTGLSYEQYF	TGTGCCATCAGAACGAGGACAGGGCTCTCCTACGAGCAGTACTTC
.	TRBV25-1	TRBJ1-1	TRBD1	CASRNTGVQSNTEAFF	TGTGCCAGCAGAAACACAGGGGTCCAATCGAACACTGAAGCTTTCTTT
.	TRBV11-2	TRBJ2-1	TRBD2	CASSLGTSGYNEQFF	TGTGCCAGCAGCCTCGGGACTAGCGGATACAATGAGCAGTTCTTC
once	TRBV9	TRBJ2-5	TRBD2	CASSVSGLAGLGGETQYF	TGTGCCAGCAGCGTATCGGGACTAGCGGGCCTAGGGGGCGAGACCCAGTACTTC
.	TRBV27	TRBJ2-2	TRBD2	CASSLRGYTGELFF	TGTGCCAGCAGTTTGCGGGGGTACACCGGGGAGCTGTTTTTT
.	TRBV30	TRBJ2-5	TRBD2	CAWRLAGVGTQYF	TGTGCCTGGCGACTAGCGGGAGTGGGGACCCAGTACTTC
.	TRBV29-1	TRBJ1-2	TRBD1	CSVEQGAGGYTF	TGCAGCGTTGAACAGGGGGCGGGTGGCTACACCTTC
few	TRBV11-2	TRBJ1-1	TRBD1	CASSLVFPGQLNRRTEAFF	TGTGCCAGCAGCTTAGTGTTTCCGGGACAGTTGAACCGTAGAACTGAAGCTTTCTTT
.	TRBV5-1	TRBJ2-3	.	CASSPQVELSTDTQYF	TGCGCCAGCAGCCCGCAGGTCGAACTTAGCACAGATACGCAGTATTTT
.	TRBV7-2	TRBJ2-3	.	CASSLGGQTPGTDTQYF	TGTGCCAGCAGCCTGGGGGGGCAGACGCCTGGCACAGATACGCAGTATTTT
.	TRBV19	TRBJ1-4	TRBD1	CASSPLDRGPEKLFF	TGTGCCAGTAGTCCCCTAGACAGGGGGCCTGAAAAACTGTTTTTT
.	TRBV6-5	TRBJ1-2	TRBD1	CASTPGQGSYGYTF	TGTGCCAGCACTCCGGGACAGGGGAGCTATGGCTACACCTTC
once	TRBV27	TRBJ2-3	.	CASRRLRADTQYF	TGTGCCAGCAGGAGGTTGAGGGCAGATACGCAGTATTTT
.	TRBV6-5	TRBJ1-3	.	CASSGDRGNTIYF	TGTGCCAGCAGCGGCGACAGAGGAAACACCATATATTTT
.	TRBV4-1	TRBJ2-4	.	CASSQGAQGNRAKNIQYF	TGCGCCAGCAGCCAAGGAGCTCAGGGGAATCGAGCCAAAAACATTCAGTACTTC
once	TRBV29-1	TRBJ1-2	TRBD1	CSAAGQGTYGYTF	TGCAGCGCCGCCGGACAGGGGACCTATGGCTACACCTTC
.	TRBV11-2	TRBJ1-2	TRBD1	CATSTAGGHGYTF	TGTGCCACATCTACGGCAGGGGGACATGGCTACACCTTC
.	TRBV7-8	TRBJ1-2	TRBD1	CASSFGGQGSSYGYTF	TGTGCCAGCAGCTTTGGAGGACAGGGATCTTCCTATGGCTACACCTTC
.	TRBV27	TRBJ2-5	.	CASSSGETQYF	TGTGCCAGCAGTTCAGGAGAGACCCAGTACTTC
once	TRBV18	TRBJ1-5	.	CATSEGGNQPQHF	TGTGCCACCTCCGAAGGGGGAAATCAGCCCCAGCATTTT
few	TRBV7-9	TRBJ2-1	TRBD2	CASSLTSGEDGQFF	TGTGCCAGCAGCTTGACTAGCGGGGAAGACGGGCAGTTCTTC
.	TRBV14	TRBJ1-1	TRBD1	CASSQDASRMAGGRAFF	TGTGCCAGCAGCCAAGATGCATCCCGTATGGCAGGGGGAAGAGCTTTCTTT
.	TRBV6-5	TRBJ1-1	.	CASSYATGSTEAFF	TGTGCCAGCAGTTACGCTACAGGGTCCACTGAAGCTTTCTTT
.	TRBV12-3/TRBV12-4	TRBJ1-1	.	CASSFSVNTEAFF	TGTGCCAGCAGTTTTTCTGTGAACACTGAAGCTTTCTTT
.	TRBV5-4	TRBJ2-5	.	CASSLSSVQETQYF	TGTGCCAGCAGCTTGTCGTCAGTTCAAGAGACCCAGTACTTC
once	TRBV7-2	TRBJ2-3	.	CASSLVTGGTDTQYF	TGTGCCAGCAGCTTAGTGACGGGTGGCACAGATACGCAGTATTTT
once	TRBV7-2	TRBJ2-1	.	CASSLKSTGSYNEQFF	TGTGCCAGCAGCTTAAAGTCCACAGGGTCCTACAATGAGCAGTTCTTC
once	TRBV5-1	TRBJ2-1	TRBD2	CASSRVGGGANDEQFF	TGCGCCAGCAGCCGAGTCGGCGGGGGGGCGAACGATGAGCAGTTCTTC
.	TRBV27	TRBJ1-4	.	CASSRRGGNEKLFF	TGTGCCAGCAGTCGAAGAGGGGGTAATGAAAAACTGTTTTTT
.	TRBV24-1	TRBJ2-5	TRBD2	CATSSALAGVRETQYF	TGTGCCACCAGTTCGGCTCTAGCGGGAGTTCGAGAGACCCAGTACTTC
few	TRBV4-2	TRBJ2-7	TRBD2	CASSPGLAGGPLSVYQGEQYF	TGTGCCAGCAGCCCGGGACTAGCGGGAGGCCCCCTTTCAGTTTACCAAGGGGAGCAGTACTTC
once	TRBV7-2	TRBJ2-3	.	CASSSDGGRTDTQYF	TGTGCCAGCAGCTCGGACGGAGGGAGAACAGATACGCAGTATTTT
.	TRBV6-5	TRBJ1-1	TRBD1	CATSAVQGRNTEAFF	TGTGCCACCTCTGCCGTACAGGGGCGGAACACTGAAGCTTTCTTT
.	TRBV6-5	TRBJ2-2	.	CASRGRAEGGELFF	TGTGCCAGCAGAGGCAGGGCCGAAGGCGGGGAGCTGTTTTTT
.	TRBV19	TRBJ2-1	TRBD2	CASTLGSPFSGLAYNEQFF	TGTGCCAGTACCCTTGGTTCCCCTTTTTCCGGACTAGCCTACAATGAGCAGTTCTTC
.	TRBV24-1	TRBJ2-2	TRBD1	CATSGDRGWTGELFF	TGTGCCACCAGTGGGGACAGGGGTTGGACCGGGGAGCTGTTTTTT
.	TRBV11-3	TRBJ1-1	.	CASSPGAADTEAFF	TGTGCCAGCAGCCCAGGGGCTGCTGACACTGAAGCTTTCTTT
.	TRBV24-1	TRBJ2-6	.	CATSVGAGANVLTF	TGTGCCACCAGTGTAGGGGCCGGGGCCAACGTCCTGACTTTC
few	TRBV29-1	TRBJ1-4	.	CSAAWGLNEKLFF	TGCAGCGCCGCCTGGGGGCTAAATGAAAAACTGTTTTTT
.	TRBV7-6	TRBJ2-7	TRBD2	CASSEGLAGSSYEQYF	TGTGCCAGCAGCGAAGGACTAGCGGGGAGCTCCTACGAGCAGTACTTC
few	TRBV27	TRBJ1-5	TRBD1	CASSSVTGVHNQPQHF	TGTGCCAGCAGTTCGGTTACAGGGGTGCACAATCAGCCCCAGCATTTT
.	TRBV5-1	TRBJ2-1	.	CASSLGAQPSNEQFF	TGCGCCAGCAGCTTGGGGGCCCAGCCCTCCAATGAGCAGTTCTTC